The rows below give T cell receptor beta chains drawn from one sample of a study of T cell responses to AZD1222 COVID-19 vaccine. Sequenced by immunoSEQ multiplex PCR; TCRdb stores in-frame clones only, minus some. In the table there are about 160,000 clones, roughly nine tenths of which are singletons. The sample consisted of peripheral blood, taken on day 0 of AZD1222 vaccination. The receptors were gathered from an adult in good health. CDR3s include the opening cysteine and the closing phenylalanine or tryptophan. D genes are given only for firm matches. The size entry is marked missing in some rows and otherwise reads once, few, many or a size class.

d_call	v_call	clone_size	cdr3_length	j_call	cdr3_aa	cdr3_nt
NA	TRBV25-1	NA	16	TRBJ2-6	CASSGVQGTGANVLTF	TGTGCCAGCAGTGGTGTACAGGGTACTGGGGCCAACGTCCTGACTTTC
NA	TRBV7-3	NA	15	TRBJ2-1	CASSLVRSSYNEQFF	TGTGCCAGCAGCTTAGTTCGGAGCTCCTACAATGAGCAGTTCTTC
TRBD1	TRBV19	NA	14	TRBJ1-6	CASKQGEGYSPLHF	TGTGCCAGTAAACAGGGGGAGGGGTATTCACCCCTCCACTTT
NA	TRBV7-2	NA	16	TRBJ2-2	CASTQDGSIYTGELFF	TGTGCCAGCACTCAAGACGGCAGCATATACACCGGGGAGCTGTTTTTT
NA	TRBV5-4	once	14	TRBJ2-3	CASSPVFGTDTQYF	TGTGCCAGCAGCCCCGTTTTTGGCACAGATACGCAGTATTTT
NA	TRBV5-1	few	15	TRBJ2-1	CASSSFSPPDNEQFF	TGCGCCAGCAGCTCCTTTTCCCCCCCCGACAATGAGCAGTTCTTC
NA	TRBV6-2/TRBV6-3	NA	16	TRBJ1-6	CASSLMEPGGGSPLHF	TGTGCCAGCAGTTTAATGGAGCCGGGAGGAGGGTCACCCCTCCACTTT
TRBD1	TRBV19	NA	15	TRBJ2-1	CASSVTGGNYNEQFF	TGTGCCAGTAGTGTAACAGGGGGAAACTACAATGAGCAGTTCTTC
NA	TRBV5-1	NA	13	TRBJ1-1	CASSRQFNTEAFF	TGCGCCAGCAGCCGACAGTTTAACACTGAAGCTTTCTTT
NA	TRBV10-2	NA	15	TRBJ2-5	CASSESGVGQETQYF	TGCGCCAGCAGTGAGTCTGGGGTCGGACAAGAGACCCAGTACTTC
TRBD1	TRBV2	NA	13	TRBJ1-5	CASRGQGGQPQHF	TGTGCCAGCAGGGGACAGGGCGGTCAGCCCCAGCATTTT
NA	TRBV24-1	NA	16	TRBJ1-1	CATSDPTGRTRTEAFF	TGTGCCACCAGTGATCCGACTGGTCGGACCAGGACTGAAGCTTTCTTT
NA	TRBV6-2/TRBV6-3	NA	12	TRBJ1-5	CASSYGNQPQHF	TGTGCCAGCAGTTACGGCAATCAGCCCCAGCATTTT
NA	TRBV4-1	NA	16	TRBJ1-5	CASSQPGGLSNQPQHF	TGCGCCAGCAGCCAACCCGGGGGCCTTAGCAATCAGCCCCAGCATTTT
TRBD1	TRBV5-4	NA	14	TRBJ2-1	CASSSGQLNNEQFF	TGTGCCAGCAGCTCGGGACAGTTAAACAATGAGCAGTTCTTC
TRBD1	TRBV6-5	NA	15	TRBJ1-1	CASRRTGALNTEAFF	TGTGCCAGCAGGCGGACAGGGGCTCTGAACACTGAAGCTTTCTTT
NA	TRBV9	once	15	TRBJ1-3	CASSPWGSGGNTIYF	TGTGCCAGCAGCCCCTGGGGGTCCGGGGGAAACACCATATATTTT
TRBD1	TRBV11-3	NA	14	TRBJ2-1	CASSYMTGYNEQFF	TGTGCCAGCAGCTATATGACAGGGTACAATGAGCAGTTCTTC
TRBD1	TRBV6-1	NA	13	TRBJ2-1	CASSEQGVNEQFF	TGTGCCAGCAGTGAACAGGGGGTCAATGAGCAGTTCTTC
TRBD1	TRBV25-1	NA	13	TRBJ2-7	CASSADRGYEQYF	TGTGCCAGCAGTGCGGACAGGGGCTACGAGCAGTACTTC
NA	TRBV18	NA	14	TRBJ2-4	CASSPGAAKNIQYF	TGTGCCAGCTCACCGGGAGCAGCCAAAAACATTCAGTACTTC
NA	TRBV7-9	NA	14	TRBJ1-5	CASSLGTVLQPQHF	TGTGCCAGCAGCTTAGGGACAGTACTTCAGCCCCAGCATTTT